This T cell receptor (beta chain) was sequenced for a study of T cells in Graves' hyperthyroidism and ophthalmopathy. It was RNA transcripts that yielded the amplified TCR beta CDR3 regions. HTBI primers were used for first-round RT-PCR of the TCR CDR3. In TCRdb, the multiplex PCR reads were re-called with MiXCR into one record per CDR3 protein. The sample has under 650,000 distinct CDR3 sequences, around 15% seen once; the top ten hold 3.8%. CDR3 length: 12 residues. Trimming removed 6 bases at V and 7 bases at J, with 12 bases between. The V gene's germline CDR1 is SNHLY and CDR2 FYNNEI. This clonotype was detected ten times or more.

The clonotype comes from a woman in her 30s with Graves' hyperthyroidism. The sequencing input was blood. The chain has TRBV2 and TRBJ2-5; D not resolved. The DNA for the CDR3 is TGTGCCAGCAGAGTTGGACCTGGGACCCAGTACTTC. This encodes CASRVGPGTQYF.